This paragraph reports one TCR beta chain. What it recognizes is unknown. The CDR3 is 14 residues long. Trimming removed 6 bases from V and 7 bases from J, with 15 bases in between. Looked up from germline, CDR1 is KGHSH and CDR2 is LQKENI. These data originate in a study of T cell responses to AZD1222 COVID-19 vaccine. Study-wide results and caveats: Mostly white British, mostly female donors; authors suggested clonal diversity may be underestimated. Sampling that yielded the repertoires occurred only after the peak T cell response.

Sequencing used immunoSEQ multiplex PCR; TCRdb keeps in-frame clones, though not all of them. The table has roughly 150,000 clones, approximately 90% seen once. Second doses were pooled across both intervals (about 4 or about 12 weeks). This TCR was sampled from an adult who received the AZD1222 COVID-19 vaccine. The sequencing here drew on peripheral blood, taken 28 days after the second AZD1222 dose. The chain joins TRBV18 to TRBJ1-4, with D perhaps matching TRBD1 (6 bases). The CDR3 sequence is CASSQTGGGEKLFF. The CDR3 coding sequence is TGTGCCAGCTCCCAGACAGGAGGGGGTGAAAAACTGTTTTTT. Filled out from reference TRBV18 and TRBJ1-4, the complete variable domain reads NAGVMQNPRHLVRRRGQEARLRCSPMKGHSHVYWYRQLPEEGLKFMVYLQKENIIDESGMPKERFSAEFPKEGPSILRIQQVVRGDSAAYFCASSQTGGGEKLFFGSGTQLSVL.